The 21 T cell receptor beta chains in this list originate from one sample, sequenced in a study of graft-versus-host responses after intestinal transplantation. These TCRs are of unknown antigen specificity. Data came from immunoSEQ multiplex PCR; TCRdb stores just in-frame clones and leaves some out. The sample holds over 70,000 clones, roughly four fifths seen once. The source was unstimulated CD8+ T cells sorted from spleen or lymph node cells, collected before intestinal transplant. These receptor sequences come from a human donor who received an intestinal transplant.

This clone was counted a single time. The CDR3, as DNA: TGTGCCAGCAGTTACTGGGGGAACACTGAAGCTTTCTTT. It codes for CASSYWGNTEAFF. This sequence joins TRBV6-6 and TRBJ1-1; D unclear. This CDR3 has 13 amino acids. CDR1 is MNHNY, CDR2 SVGAGI, per germline (reference sequence). V was trimmed by 1 base and J by 1 base, leaving 4 bases between them.

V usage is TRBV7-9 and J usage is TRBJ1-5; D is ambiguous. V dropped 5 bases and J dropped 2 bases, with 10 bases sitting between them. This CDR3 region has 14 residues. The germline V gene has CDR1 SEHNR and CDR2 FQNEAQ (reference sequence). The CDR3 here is CASSPEGGNQPQHF. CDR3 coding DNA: TGTGCCAGCAGCCCCGAGGGCGGCAATCAGCCCCAGCATTTT.

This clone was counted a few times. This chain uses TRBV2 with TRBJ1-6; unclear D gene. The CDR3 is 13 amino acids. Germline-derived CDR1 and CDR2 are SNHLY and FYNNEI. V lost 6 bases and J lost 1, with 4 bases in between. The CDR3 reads CASSRSYNSPLHF. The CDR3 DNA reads TGTGCCAGCAGCAGGTCCTATAATTCACCCCTCCACTTT.

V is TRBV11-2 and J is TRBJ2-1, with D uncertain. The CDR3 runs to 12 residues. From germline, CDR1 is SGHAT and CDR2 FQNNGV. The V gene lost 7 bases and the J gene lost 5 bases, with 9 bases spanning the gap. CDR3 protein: CASTGPNNEQFF. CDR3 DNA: TGTGCCAGCACCGGACCTAACAATGAGCAGTTCTTC.

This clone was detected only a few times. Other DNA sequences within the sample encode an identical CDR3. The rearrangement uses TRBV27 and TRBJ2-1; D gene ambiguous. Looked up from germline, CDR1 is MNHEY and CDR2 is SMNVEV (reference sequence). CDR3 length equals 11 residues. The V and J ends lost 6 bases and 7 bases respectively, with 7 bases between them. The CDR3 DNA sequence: TGTGCCAGCAGCCTGGGGAATGAGCAGTTCTTC. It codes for CASSLGNEQFF.

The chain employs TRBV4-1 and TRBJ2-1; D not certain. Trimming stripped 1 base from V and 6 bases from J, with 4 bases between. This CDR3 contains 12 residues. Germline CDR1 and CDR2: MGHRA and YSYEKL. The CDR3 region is CASSQGANEQFF. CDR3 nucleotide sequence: TGCGCCAGCAGCCAAGGGGCCAATGAGCAGTTCTTC.

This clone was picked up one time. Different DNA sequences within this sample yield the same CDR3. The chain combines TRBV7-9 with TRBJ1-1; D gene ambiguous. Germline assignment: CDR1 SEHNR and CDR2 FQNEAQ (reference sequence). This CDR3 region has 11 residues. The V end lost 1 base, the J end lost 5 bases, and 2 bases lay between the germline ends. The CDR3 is CASSLGTEAFF. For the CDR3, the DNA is TGTGCCAGCAGCTTAGGTACTGAAGCTTTCTTT.

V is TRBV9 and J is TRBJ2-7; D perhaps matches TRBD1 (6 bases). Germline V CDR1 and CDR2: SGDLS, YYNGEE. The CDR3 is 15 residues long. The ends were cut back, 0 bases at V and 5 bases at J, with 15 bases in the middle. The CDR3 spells CASSVVGTSTDEQYF. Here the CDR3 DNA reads TGTGCCAGCAGCGTAGTGGGGACATCTACCGACGAGCAGTACTTC.

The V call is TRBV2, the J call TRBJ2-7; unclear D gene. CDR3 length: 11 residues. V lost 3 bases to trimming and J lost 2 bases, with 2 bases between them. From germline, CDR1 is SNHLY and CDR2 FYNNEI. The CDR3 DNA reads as TGTGCCAGCAGTGAGACCTACGAGCAGTACTTC. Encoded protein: CASSETYEQYF.

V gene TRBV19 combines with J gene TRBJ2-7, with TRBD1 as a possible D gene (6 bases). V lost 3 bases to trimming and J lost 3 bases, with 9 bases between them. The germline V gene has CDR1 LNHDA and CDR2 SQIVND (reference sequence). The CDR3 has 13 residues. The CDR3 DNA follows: TGTGCCAGTAGTATGGGACATAACTACGAGCAGTACTTC. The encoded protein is CASSMGHNYEQYF.

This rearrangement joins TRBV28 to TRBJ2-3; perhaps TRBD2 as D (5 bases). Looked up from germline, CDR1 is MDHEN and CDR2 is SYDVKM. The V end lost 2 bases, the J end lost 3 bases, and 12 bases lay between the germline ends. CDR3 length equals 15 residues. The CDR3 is CASSLTELETDTQYF. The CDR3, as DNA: TGTGCCAGCAGTTTAACAGAACTAGAGACAGATACGCAGTATTTT.

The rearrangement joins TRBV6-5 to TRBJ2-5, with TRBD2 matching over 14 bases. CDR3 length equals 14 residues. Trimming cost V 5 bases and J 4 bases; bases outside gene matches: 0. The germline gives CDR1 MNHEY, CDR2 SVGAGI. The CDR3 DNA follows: TGTGCCAGCAGTGGACTAGCGGGGGGAGAGACCCAGTACTTC. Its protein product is CASSGLAGGETQYF.

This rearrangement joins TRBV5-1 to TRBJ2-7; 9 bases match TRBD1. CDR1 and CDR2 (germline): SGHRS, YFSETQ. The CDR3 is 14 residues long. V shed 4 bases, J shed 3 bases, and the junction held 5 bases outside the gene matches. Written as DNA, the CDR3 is TGCGCCAGCAGCGTCGGGACAGGGTACTACGAGCAGTACTTC. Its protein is CASSVGTGYYEQYF.

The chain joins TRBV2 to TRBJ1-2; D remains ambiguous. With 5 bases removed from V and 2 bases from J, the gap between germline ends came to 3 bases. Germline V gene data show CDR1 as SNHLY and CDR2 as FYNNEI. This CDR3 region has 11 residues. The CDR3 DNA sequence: TGTGCCAGCAGTTTGAACTATGGCTACACCTTC. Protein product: CASSLNYGYTF.

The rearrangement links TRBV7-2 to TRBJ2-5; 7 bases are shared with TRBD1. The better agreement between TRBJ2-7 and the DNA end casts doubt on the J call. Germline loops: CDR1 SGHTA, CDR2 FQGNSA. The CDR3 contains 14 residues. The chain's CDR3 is CASSLTGQDYEQYF. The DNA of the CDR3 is TGTGCCAGCAGCCTGACCGGACAGGACTACGAGCAGTACTTC.

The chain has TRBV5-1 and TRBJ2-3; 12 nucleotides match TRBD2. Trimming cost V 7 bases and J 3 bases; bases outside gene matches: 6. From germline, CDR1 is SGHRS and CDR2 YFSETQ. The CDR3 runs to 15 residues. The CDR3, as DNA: TGCGCCAGCGGGACCGGGACTAGCGGGACAGATACGCAGTATTTT. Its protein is CASGTGTSGTDTQYF. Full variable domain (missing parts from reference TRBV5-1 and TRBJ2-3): KAGVTQTPRYLIKTRGQQVTLSCSPISGHRSVSWYQQTPGQGLQFLFEYFSETQRNKGNFPGRFSGRQFSNSRSEMNVSTLELGDSALYLCASGTGTSGTDTQYFGPGTRLTVL.

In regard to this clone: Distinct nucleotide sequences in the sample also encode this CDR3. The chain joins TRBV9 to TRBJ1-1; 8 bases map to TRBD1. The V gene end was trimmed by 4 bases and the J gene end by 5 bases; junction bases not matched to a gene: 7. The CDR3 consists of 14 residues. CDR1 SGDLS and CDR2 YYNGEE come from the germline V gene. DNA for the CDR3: TGTGCCAGCAGCACCGGACAGGGCGCGACTGAAGCTTTCTTT. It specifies CASSTGQGATEAFF.

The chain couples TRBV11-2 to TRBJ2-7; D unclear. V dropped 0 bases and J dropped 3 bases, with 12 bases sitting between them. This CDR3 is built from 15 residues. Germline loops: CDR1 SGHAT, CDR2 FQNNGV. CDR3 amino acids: CASSLDSRQSYEQYF. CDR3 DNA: TGTGCCAGCAGCTTAGATTCGAGGCAAAGCTACGAGCAGTACTTC.

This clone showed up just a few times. CDR3 sequence reads: CASEGGAPETQYF. In DNA, the CDR3 is TGTGCCAGTGAAGGCGGGGCCCCAGAGACCCAGTACTTC. The gene calls are TRBV19 and TRBJ2-5; D is perhaps TRBD2 (6 bases). V lost 8 bases, J lost 4 bases, and 14 bases lay in between. CDR1 and CDR2 from the germline V gene are LNHDA and SQIVND (reference sequence). This CDR3 has 13 residues.

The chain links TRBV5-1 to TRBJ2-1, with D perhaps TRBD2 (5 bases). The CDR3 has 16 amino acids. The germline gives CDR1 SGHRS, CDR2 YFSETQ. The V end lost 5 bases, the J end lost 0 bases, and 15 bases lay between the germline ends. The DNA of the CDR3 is TGCGCCAGCAGTCGGGGTCCCCCAAGCTCCTACAATGAGCAGTTCTTC. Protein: CASSRGPPSSYNEQFF.

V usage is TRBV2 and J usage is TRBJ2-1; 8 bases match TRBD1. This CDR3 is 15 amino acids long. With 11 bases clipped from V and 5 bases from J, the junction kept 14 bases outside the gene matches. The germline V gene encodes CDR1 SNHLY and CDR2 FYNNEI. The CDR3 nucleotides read TGTGCCGCCCCGAGGGGTCAGGGGGCAAACAATGAGCAGTTCTTC. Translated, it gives CAAPRGQGANNEQFF. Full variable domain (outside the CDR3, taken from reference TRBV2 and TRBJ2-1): EPEVTQTPSHQVTQMGQEVILRCVPISNHLYFYWYRQILGQKVEFLVSFYNNEISEKSEIFDDQFSVERPDGSNFTLKIRSTKLEDSAMYFCAAPRGQGANNEQFFGPGTRLTVL.